The subject of this entry is one TCR beta chain. Its antigen remains unknown. The entry originates in a study of cytomegalovirus exposure and HLA in healthy donors. Study-wide results and limits: Common viral pathogens were later found to be apparently linked to several of the most significant clusters.

This CDR3 comprises 17 residues. Trimming took 6 bases from V and 4 from J; bases not matched to a gene: 9. Germline lookup yields CDR1 SNHLY and CDR2 FYNNEI. PCR amplification relied on 60 Vbeta primers (plus 13 Jbeta primers). Assay used: immunoSEQ multiplex PCR; TCRdb lists only in-frame clones, some missing. Of roughly 70,000 clones detected, just over 75% appear once; the ten largest clones hold approximately 6.3%. The chain uses TRBV2 and TRBJ2-3, with 14 nucleotides matching TRBD2. Material: PBMCs. The sequence came from a man in his forties or fifties in good health and CMV-seronegative. The CDR3 DNA sequence: TGTGCCAGCAGCGCCGGGACTAGCGGGAGAACAGCAGATACGCAGTATTTT. It codes for CASSAGTSGRTADTQYF.